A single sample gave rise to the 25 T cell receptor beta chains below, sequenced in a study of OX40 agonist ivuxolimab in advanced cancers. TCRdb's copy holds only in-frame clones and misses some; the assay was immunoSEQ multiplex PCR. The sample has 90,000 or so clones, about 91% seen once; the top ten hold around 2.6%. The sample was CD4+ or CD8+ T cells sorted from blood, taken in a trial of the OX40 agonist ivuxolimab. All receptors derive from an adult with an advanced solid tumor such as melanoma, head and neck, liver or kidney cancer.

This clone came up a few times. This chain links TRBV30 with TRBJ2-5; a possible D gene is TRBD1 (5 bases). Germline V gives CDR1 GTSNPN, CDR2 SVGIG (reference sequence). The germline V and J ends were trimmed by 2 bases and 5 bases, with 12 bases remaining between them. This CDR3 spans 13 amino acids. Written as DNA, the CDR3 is TGTGCCTGGAGTCAGGGTAGCAGGGAGACCCAGTACTTC. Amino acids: CAWSQGSRETQYF.

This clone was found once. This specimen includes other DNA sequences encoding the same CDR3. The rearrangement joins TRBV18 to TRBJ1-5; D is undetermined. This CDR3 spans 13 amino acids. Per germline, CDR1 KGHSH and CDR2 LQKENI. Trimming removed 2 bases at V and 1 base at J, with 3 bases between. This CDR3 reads CASSPGSNQPQHF. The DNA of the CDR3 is TGTGCCAGCTCACCAGGGAGCAATCAGCCCCAGCATTTT. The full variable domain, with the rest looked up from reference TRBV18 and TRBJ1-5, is NAGVMQNPRHLVRRRGQEARLRCSPMKGHSHVYWYRQLPEEGLKFMVYLQKENIIDESGMPKERFSAEFPKEGPSILRIQQVVRGDSAAYFCASSPGSNQPQHFGDGTRLSIL.

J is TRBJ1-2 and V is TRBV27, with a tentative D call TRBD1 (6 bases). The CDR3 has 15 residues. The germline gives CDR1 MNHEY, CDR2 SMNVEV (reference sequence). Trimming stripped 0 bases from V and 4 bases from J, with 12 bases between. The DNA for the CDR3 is TGTGCCAGCAGTTTATCTAACAGGGCTAGCTATGGCTACACCTTC. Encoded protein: CASSLSNRASYGYTF.

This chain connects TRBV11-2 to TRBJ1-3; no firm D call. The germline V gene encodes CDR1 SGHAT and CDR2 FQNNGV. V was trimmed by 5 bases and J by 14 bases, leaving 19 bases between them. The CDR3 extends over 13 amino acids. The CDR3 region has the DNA TGTGCCAGCAGCGTCACGGACCTGTCAGTGCTATATTTT. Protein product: CASSVTDLSVLYF.

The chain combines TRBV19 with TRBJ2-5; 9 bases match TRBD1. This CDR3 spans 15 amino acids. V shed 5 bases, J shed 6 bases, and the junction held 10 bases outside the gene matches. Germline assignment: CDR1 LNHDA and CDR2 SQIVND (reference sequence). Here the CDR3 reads CASSAGTGIAKTQYF. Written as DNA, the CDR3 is TGTGCCAGTAGTGCCGGGACAGGGATCGCGAAGACCCAGTACTTC.

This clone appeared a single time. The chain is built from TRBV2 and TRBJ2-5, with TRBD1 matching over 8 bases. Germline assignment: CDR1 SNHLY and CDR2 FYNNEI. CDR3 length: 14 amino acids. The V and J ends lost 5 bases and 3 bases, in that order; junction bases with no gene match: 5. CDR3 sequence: CASSSDRGEETQYF. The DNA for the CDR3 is TGTGCCAGCAGTAGTGACAGGGGTGAAGAGACCCAGTACTTC.

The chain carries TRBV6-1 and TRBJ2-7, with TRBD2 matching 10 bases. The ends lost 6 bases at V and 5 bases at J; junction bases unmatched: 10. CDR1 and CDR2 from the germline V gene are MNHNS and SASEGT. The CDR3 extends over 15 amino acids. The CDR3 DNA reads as TGTGCCAGCAGACTAATGGTAGCGGGAGGCCACGAGCAGTACTTC. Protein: CASRLMVAGGHEQYF.

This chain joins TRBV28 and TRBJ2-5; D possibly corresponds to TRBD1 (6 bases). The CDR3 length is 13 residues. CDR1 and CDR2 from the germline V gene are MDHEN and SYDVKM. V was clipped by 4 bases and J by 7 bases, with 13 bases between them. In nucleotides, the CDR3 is TGTGCCAGCAGTTCCGGACAGTTGGGGACCCAGTACTTC. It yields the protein CASSSGQLGTQYF.

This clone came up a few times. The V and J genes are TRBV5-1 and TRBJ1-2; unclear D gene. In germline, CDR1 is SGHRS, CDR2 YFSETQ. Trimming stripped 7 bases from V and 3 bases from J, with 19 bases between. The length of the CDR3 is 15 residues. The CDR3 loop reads CASSKSGGLDYGYTF. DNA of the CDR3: TGCGCCAGCTCGAAGAGTGGAGGGCTCGACTATGGCTACACCTTC.

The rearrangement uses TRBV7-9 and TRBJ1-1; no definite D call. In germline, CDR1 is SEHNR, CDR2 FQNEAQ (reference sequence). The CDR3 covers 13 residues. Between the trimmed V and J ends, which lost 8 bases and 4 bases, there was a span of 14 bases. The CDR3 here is CASHPTGSTEAFF. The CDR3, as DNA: TGTGCCAGCCATCCTACGGGGAGCACTGAAGCTTTCTTT. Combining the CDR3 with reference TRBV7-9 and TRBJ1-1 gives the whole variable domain DTGVSQNPRHKITKRGQNVTFRCDPISEHNRLYWYRQTLGQGPEFLTYFQNEAQLEKSRLLSDRFSAERPKGSFSTLEIQRTEQGDSAMYLCASHPTGSTEAFFGQGTRLTVV.

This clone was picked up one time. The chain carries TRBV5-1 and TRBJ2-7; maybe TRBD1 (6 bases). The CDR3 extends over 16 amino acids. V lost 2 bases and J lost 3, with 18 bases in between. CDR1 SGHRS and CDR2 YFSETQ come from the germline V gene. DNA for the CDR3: TGCGCCAGCAGCTTAGAACAGGGTGGCCGAGTCTACGAGCAGTACTTC. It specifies CASSLEQGGRVYEQYF.

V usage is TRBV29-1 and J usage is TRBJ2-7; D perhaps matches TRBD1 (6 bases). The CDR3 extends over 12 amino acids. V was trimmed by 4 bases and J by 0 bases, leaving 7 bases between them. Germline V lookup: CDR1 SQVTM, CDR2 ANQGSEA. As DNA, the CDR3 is TGCAGCGTTGCAGGGGTCTCCTACGAGCAGTACTTC. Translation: CSVAGVSYEQYF.

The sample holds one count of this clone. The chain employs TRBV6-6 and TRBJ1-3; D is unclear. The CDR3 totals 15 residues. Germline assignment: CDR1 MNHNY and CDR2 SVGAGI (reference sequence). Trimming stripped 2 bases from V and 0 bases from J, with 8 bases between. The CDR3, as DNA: TGTGCCAGCAGTTACGGGGATTTCTCTGGAAACACCATATATTTT. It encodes CASSYGDFSGNTIYF.

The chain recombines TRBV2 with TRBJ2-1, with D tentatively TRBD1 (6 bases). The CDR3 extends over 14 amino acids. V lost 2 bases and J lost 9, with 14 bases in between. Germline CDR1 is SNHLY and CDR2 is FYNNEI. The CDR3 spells CASSELFRGTEQFF. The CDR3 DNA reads TGTGCCAGCAGTGAATTGTTTAGGGGGACTGAGCAGTTCTTC.

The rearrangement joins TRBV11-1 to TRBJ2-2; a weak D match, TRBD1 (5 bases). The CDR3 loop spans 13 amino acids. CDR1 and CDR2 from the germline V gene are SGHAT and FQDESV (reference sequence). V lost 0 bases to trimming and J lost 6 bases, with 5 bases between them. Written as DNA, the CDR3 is TGTGCCAGCAGCTTAGCAGGGGCCGGGGAGCTGTTTTTT. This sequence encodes CASSLAGAGELFF.

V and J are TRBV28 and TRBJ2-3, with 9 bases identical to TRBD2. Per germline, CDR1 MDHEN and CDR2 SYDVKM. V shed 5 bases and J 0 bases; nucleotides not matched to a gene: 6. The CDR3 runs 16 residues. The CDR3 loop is CASSKGLADSTDTQYF. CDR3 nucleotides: TGTGCCAGCAGTAAGGGACTAGCTGATAGCACAGATACGCAGTATTTT. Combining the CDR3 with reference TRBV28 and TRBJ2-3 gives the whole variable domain DVKVTQSSRYLVKRTGEKVFLECVQDMDHENMFWYRQDPGLGLRLIYFSYDVKMKEKGDIPEGYSVSREKKERFSLILESASTNQTSMYLCASSKGLADSTDTQYFGPGTRLTVL.

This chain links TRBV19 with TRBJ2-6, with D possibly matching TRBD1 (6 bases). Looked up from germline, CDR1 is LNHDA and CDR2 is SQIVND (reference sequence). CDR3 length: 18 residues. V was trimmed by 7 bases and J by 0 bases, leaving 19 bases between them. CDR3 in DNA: TGTGCCAGTACTTCACAGGGCAGATTAACCTCTGGGGCCAACGTCCTGACTTTC. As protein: CASTSQGRLTSGANVLTF.

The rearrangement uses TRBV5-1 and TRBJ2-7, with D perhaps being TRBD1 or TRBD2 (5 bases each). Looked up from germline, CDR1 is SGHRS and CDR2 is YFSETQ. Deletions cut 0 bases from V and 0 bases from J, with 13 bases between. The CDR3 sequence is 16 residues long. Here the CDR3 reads CASSLEGTASSYEQYF. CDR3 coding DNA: TGCGCCAGCAGCTTGGAAGGGACGGCGAGCTCCTACGAGCAGTACTTC.

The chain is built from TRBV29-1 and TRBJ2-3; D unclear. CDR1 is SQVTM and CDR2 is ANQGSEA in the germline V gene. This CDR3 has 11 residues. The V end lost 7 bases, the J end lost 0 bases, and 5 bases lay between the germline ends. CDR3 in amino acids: CSGRSTDTQYF. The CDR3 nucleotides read TGCAGCGGAAGAAGCACAGATACGCAGTATTTT.

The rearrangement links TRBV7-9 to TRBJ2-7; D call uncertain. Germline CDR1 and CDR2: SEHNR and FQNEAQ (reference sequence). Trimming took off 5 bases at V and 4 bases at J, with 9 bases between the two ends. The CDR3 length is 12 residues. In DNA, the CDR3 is TGTGCCAGCAGCGCGGACCTTTACGAGCAGTACTTC. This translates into CASSADLYEQYF.

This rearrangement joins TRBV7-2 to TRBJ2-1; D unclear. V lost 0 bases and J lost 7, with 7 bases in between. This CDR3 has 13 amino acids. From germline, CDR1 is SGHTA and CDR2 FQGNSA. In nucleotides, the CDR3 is TGTGCCAGCAGCTTAGCAATCAGGAATGAGCAGTTCTTC. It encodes CASSLAIRNEQFF.

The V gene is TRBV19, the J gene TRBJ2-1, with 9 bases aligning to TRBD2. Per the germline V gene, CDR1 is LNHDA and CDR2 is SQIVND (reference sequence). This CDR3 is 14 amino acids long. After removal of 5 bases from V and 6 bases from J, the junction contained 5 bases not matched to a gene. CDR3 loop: CASSPAGGVNEQFF. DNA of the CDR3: TGTGCCAGTAGTCCAGCGGGAGGTGTCAATGAGCAGTTCTTC.

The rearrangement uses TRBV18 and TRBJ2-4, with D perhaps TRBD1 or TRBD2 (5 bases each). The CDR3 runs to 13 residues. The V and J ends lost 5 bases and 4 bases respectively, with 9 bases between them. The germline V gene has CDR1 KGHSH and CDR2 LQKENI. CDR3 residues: CASSGDVKNIQYF. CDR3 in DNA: TGTGCCAGCTCAGGGGACGTAAAAAACATTCAGTACTTC.

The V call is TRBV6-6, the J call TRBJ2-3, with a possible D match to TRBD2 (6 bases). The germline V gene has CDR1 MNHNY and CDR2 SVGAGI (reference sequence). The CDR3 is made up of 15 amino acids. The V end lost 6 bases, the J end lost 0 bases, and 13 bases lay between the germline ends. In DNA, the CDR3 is TGTGCCAGCAGGCCCCTAGCGTCTAGCACAGATACGCAGTATTTT. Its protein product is CASRPLASSTDTQYF.

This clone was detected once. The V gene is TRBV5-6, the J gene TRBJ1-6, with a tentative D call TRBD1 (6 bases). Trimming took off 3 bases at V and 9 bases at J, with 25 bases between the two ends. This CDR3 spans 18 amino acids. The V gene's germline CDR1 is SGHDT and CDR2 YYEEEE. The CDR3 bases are TGTGCCAGCAGCTCGGAATGGACTACCCTCACAGGGACTTCACCCCTCCACTTT. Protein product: CASSSEWTTLTGTSPLHF.